Each of the 20 T cell receptor beta chains below was sequenced from the same sample in a study of graft-versus-host responses after intestinal transplantation. Sequenced by immunoSEQ multiplex PCR; TCRdb stores in-frame clones only, minus some. In the table there are 43,000 or so clones, 85% to 95% of which are singletons. The sample here was PBMCs, taken approximately 340 days after intestinal transplant. These receptors were taken from a human patient who received an intestinal transplant, so some T cells may come from the graft donor.

The CDR3 loop is CSAIQDYEQFF. CDR3 nucleotides: TGCAGTGCCATCCAGGACTATGAGCAGTTCTTC. This chain joins TRBV20-1 and TRBJ2-1, with D possibly being TRBD2 (5 bases). Germline CDR1 DFQATT, CDR2 SNEGSKA (reference sequence). Deletions cut 6 bases from V and 8 bases from J, with 11 bases between. The CDR3 length is 11 residues.

The gene calls are TRBV19 and TRBJ2-6, with 8 bases lining up with TRBD1. Germline assignment: CDR1 LNHDA and CDR2 SQIVND (reference sequence). Trimming at V came to 5 bases and at J to 1 base, leaving 16 bases not matched to a gene. CDR3 size: 20 residues. The CDR3 sequence: CASSPQGARLTKSGANVLTF. The CDR3 nucleotides read TGTGCCAGTAGTCCCCAGGGGGCTCGACTCACAAAATCTGGGGCCAACGTCCTGACTTTC.

The chain joins TRBV5-6 to TRBJ2-4, with no clear D. Per germline, CDR1 SGHDT and CDR2 YYEEEE. Deletions cut 0 bases from V and 0 bases from J, with 7 bases between. This CDR3 spans 15 amino acids. The CDR3 DNA is TGTGCCAGCAGCTTGGGACTTATAGCCAAAAACATTCAGTACTTC. It yields the protein CASSLGLIAKNIQYF.

The gene calls are TRBV28 and TRBJ2-1; 8 nucleotides align to TRBD2. V shed 5 bases and J 1 base; nucleotides not matched to a gene: 7. This CDR3 is 16 amino acids long. Germline V gene lookup returns CDR1 MDHEN and CDR2 SYDVKM. Here the CDR3 reads CASSVGGEGSYNEQFF. CDR3 DNA sequence: TGTGCCAGCAGTGTCGGGGGGGAGGGTTCCTACAATGAGCAGTTCTTC.

The chain recombines TRBV14 with TRBJ2-7; no definite D call. V was clipped by 1 base and J by 6 bases, with 1 base between them. Germline CDR1 reads SGHDN; CDR2 reads FVKESK. This CDR3 comprises 10 residues. This chain's CDR3 is CASSQAEQYF. In nucleotides, the CDR3 is TGTGCCAGCAGCCAAGCCGAGCAGTACTTC.

The chain uses TRBV6-5 and TRBJ1-1; D may be TRBD1 (5 bases). Trimming pared 2 bases from V and 4 bases from J, leaving 11 bases between. Looked up from germline, CDR1 is MNHEY and CDR2 is SVGAGI. CDR3 length equals 14 residues. The CDR3 is CASSYGGGGTEAFF. CDR3 nucleotides: TGTGCCAGCAGTTACGGGGGAGGAGGCACTGAAGCTTTCTTT.

This chain connects TRBV5-6 to TRBJ2-7; D remains unclear. CDR3 length: 15 amino acids. Germline V gene sequence: CDR1 SGHDT, CDR2 YYEEEE. Trimming took 0 bases from V and 0 from J, leaving 10 bases between them. The CDR3 here is CASSLVVLGSYEQYF. DNA for the CDR3: TGTGCCAGCAGCTTGGTGGTGCTAGGCTCCTACGAGCAGTACTTC.

This sequence joins TRBV5-1 and TRBJ2-1; 9 bases are shared with TRBD2. V lost 5 bases, J lost 8 bases, and 11 bases stayed unmatched. CDR3 size: 15 residues. Germline loops: CDR1 SGHRS, CDR2 YFSETQ. The chain's CDR3 is CASRPLAGSPHEQFF. CDR3 coding DNA: TGCGCCAGCAGGCCCCTAGCGGGATCTCCTCATGAGCAGTTCTTC.

V is TRBV2 and J is TRBJ2-7; TRBD2 matches 12 bases. Germline V lookup: CDR1 SNHLY, CDR2 FYNNEI. After removal of 6 bases from V and 9 bases from J, the junction contained 15 bases not matched to a gene. The CDR3 totals 16 residues. The CDR3 DNA sequence: TGTGCCAGCAGGGTTCGTTTACTAGCGGGGGGAATCGGGCAGTACTTC. It is translated as CASRVRLLAGGIGQYF.

Concerning this clone itself: In the same sample, other DNA sequences code for this CDR3. The V call is TRBV5-1, the J call TRBJ1-4; tentatively, D is TRBD1 (5 bases). Germline CDR1 reads SGHRS; CDR2 reads YFSETQ. V gave up 0 bases and J gave up 5 bases, with 14 bases separating them. The CDR3 extends over 16 amino acids. The CDR3 sequence: CASSLGQDNANEKLFF. The CDR3 bases are TGCGCCAGCAGCTTGGGGCAGGACAACGCAAATGAAAAACTGTTTTTT.

The chain is built from TRBV19 and TRBJ1-6, with no clear D. The CDR3 extends over 15 amino acids. CDR1 and CDR2 (germline): LNHDA, SQIVND (reference sequence). V lost 7 bases and J 4 bases, leaving 14 bases between the germline ends. DNA of the CDR3: TGTGCCAGTATCTCCGGACCGATGTATAATTCACCCCTCCACTTT. Encoded protein: CASISGPMYNSPLHF.

The V gene is TRBV7-7, the J gene TRBJ2-5, with 9 bases fitting TRBD1. Germline lookup yields CDR1 SSHAT and CDR2 FNYEAQ (reference sequence). This CDR3 is built from 15 residues. V dropped 5 bases and J dropped 2; count of bases not matched to a gene: 6. CDR3 nucleotide sequence: TGTGCCAGCAGCCCAGGAGGACAGGGGCAAGAGACCCAGTACTTC. It specifies CASSPGGQGQETQYF.

This chain connects TRBV28 to TRBJ2-7; TRBD2 aligns across 7 bases. Germline assignment: CDR1 MDHEN and CDR2 SYDVKM. The CDR3 extends over 14 amino acids. The J segment lost 5 bases and the V segment lost 5 bases, leaving 9 bases of the junction unmatched. The CDR3 DNA reads as TGTGCCAGCAGTGGGGCCGGGGAGGGAAACGAGCAGTACTTC. This translates into CASSGAGEGNEQYF.

The chain has TRBV6-1 and TRBJ2-2; tentative D call: TRBD2 (5 bases). This CDR3 is 14 amino acids long. Trimming stripped 6 bases from V and 8 bases from J, with 16 bases between. The germline V gene encodes CDR1 MNHNS and CDR2 SASEGT. Written as DNA, the CDR3 is TGTGCCAGCAGCCCGAGACGGGGTTTAGGGGAGCTGTTTTTT. This sequence encodes CASSPRRGLGELFF.

The genes are TRBV20-1 and TRBJ2-7, with TRBD2 identical over 7 bases. The CDR3 covers 11 residues. Losses at the gene ends were 6 bases for V and 8 bases for J; bases not matched to a gene: 7. Germline-derived CDR1 and CDR2 are DFQATT and SNEGSKA (reference sequence). The DNA for the CDR3 is TGCAGTGCCAACGGACTAGACAAGCAGTACTTC. Its translation is CSANGLDKQYF.

This clone has only one observation. V is TRBV27 and J is TRBJ1-6; the match to TRBD1 covers 8 bases. Germline lookup yields CDR1 MNHEY and CDR2 SMNVEV (reference sequence). Trimming cost V 3 bases and J 5 bases; bases outside gene matches: 12. The CDR3 extends over 18 amino acids. CDR3 protein: CASSFGTGYPLNNSPLHF. The CDR3 DNA is TGTGCCAGCAGTTTTGGGACAGGATATCCCCTAAATAATTCACCCCTCCACTTT.

CDR3 nucleotide sequence: TGTGCCAGCTCACCACTGGACAGGGTCGACTATGGCTACACCTTC. Residues: CASSPLDRVDYGYTF. The chain couples TRBV18 to TRBJ1-2; 8 nucleotides agree with TRBD1. The V segment lost 1 base and the J segment 3 bases; nucleotides outside the gene matches: 4. Germline CDR1 reads KGHSH; CDR2 reads LQKENI. The CDR3 is made up of 15 amino acids.

The chain joins TRBV18 to TRBJ1-1; D remains ambiguous. Per germline, CDR1 KGHSH and CDR2 LQKENI. There are 12 residues in the CDR3. Trimming removed 3 bases at V and 9 bases at J, with 11 bases between. In DNA form, the CDR3 reads TGTGCCAGCTCACCCGGGCGGAGTCAAGCTTTCTTT. This translates into CASSPGRSQAFF. Full variable domain (outside the CDR3, taken from reference TRBV18 and TRBJ1-1): NAGVMQNPRHLVRRRGQEARLRCSPMKGHSHVYWYRQLPEEGLKFMVYLQKENIIDESGMPKERFSAEFPKEGPSILRIQQVVRGDSAAYFCASSPGRSQAFFGQGTRLTVV.

The V call is TRBV5-4, the J call TRBJ2-7; 9 bases fit TRBD1. This CDR3 comprises 14 residues. V dropped 5 bases and J dropped 5; count of bases not matched to a gene: 8. Germline-derived CDR1 and CDR2 are SGHNT and YYREEE (reference sequence). The DNA for the CDR3 is TGTGCCAGCAGACACCGGGACAGGGTCCACGAGCAGTACTTC. It encodes CASRHRDRVHEQYF.

The rearrangement uses TRBV27 and TRBJ1-6, with a weak D call TRBD1 (5 bases). Deletions cut 2 bases from V and 7 bases from J, with 9 bases between. The CDR3 sequence is 14 residues long. Germline CDR1 is MNHEY and CDR2 is SMNVEV (reference sequence). CDR3 DNA sequence: TGTGCCAGCAGTTTAGGGGCTCGAAATTCACCCCTCCACTTT. Amino acids: CASSLGARNSPLHF.